This TCR beta chain appears in the sequencing data of a study of OX40 agonist ivuxolimab in advanced cancers. Study-wide points: Some nonresponders also had low normalized T-cell clonal expansion. Expanded clones tended on average to be more numerous among CD8+ T cells than CD4+. Partial responders receiving 0.1-3.0 mg/kg showed among the lowest clonal expansion.

The protocol was immunoSEQ multiplex PCR, while the TCRdb copy is restricted to in-frame clones and leaves out a portion. In the table there are some 74,000 clones, less than 95% of which are singletons. Turning to this clone: Its antigen is unknown.

The germline CDR1 and CDR2 sequences are MNHEY and SVGAGI. Trimming at V came to 5 bases and at J to 4 bases, leaving 4 bases not matched to a gene. There are 14 residues in the CDR3. The V and J genes are TRBV6-5 and TRBJ2-7; 11 bases match TRBD1. The material sequenced was CD4+ or CD8+ T cells sorted from blood, taken in a trial of the OX40 agonist ivuxolimab. The source is an adult with an advanced solid tumor such as melanoma, head and neck, liver or kidney cancer. CDR3 nucleotide sequence: TGTGCCAGCAGTGGGGACAGGGGGATATACGAGCAGTACTTC. It specifies CASSGDRGIYEQYF.